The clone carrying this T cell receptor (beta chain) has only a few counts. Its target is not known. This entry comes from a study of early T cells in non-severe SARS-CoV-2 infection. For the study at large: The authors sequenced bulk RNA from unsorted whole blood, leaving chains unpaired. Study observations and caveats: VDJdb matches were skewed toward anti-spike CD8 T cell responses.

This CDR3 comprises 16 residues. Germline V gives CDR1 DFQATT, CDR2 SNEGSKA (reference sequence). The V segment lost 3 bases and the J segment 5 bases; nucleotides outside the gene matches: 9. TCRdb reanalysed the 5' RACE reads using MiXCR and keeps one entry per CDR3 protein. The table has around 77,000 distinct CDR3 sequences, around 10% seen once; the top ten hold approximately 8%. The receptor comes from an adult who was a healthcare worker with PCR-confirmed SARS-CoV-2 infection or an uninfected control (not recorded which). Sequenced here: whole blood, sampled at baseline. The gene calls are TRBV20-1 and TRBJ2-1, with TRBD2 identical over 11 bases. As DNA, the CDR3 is TGCAGTGCTAGCCGCCTAGCGGGGGGCCTGGACAATGAGCAGTTCTTC. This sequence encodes CSASRLAGGLDNEQFF.